The present T cell receptor beta chain was sequenced within a study of blood T cell repertoires in COVID-19. Germline CDR1 and CDR2: SGHDT and YYEEEE. Trimming took off 0 bases at V and 6 bases at J, with 6 bases between the two ends. The CDR3 runs 12 residues. The study recruited people aged roughly 18 to 100 years across 20 to 30 US areas. Authors' analysis steps: Nucleated cell counts were estimated from reference gene primer amplification. Libraries were prepared by immunoSEQ multiplex PCR; TCRdb keeps only in-frame clonotypes and omits some of them. Clone size and the V and J calls come from that table; the DNA yielded D and trimming. In the table there are 200,000 to 250,000 clones, 75% to 90% of which are singletons.

The sample taken for sequencing was PBMCs or T cells enriched from blood (not recorded which). The genes are TRBV5-6 and TRBJ1-1, with D hard to call. The sequence was collected from a middle-aged man who had been exposed to COVID-19. CDR3 DNA: TGTGCCAGCAGCTTGGTACAGTCTGAAGCTTTCTTT. This encodes CASSLVQSEAFF. Drawing the rest from reference TRBV5-6 and TRBJ1-1, the complete variable domain is DAGVTQSPTHLIKTRGQQVTLRCSPKSGHDTVSWYQQALGQGPQFIFQYYEEEERQRGNFPDRFSGHQFPNYSSELNVNALLLGDSALYLCASSLVQSEAFFGQGTRLTVV.